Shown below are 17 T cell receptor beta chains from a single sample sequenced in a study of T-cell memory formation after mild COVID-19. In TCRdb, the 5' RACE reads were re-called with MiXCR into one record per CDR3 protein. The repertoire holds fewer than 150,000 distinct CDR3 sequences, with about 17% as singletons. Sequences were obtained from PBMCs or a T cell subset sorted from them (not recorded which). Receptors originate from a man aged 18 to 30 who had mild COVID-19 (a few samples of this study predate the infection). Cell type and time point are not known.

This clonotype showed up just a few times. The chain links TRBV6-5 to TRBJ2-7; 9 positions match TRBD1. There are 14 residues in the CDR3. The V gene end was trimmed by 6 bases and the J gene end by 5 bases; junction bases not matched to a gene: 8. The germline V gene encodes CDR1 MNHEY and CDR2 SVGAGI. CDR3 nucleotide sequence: TGTGCCAGCAGACAGGGACAGGGTCGTAACGAGCAGTACTTC. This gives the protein CASRQGQGRNEQYF.

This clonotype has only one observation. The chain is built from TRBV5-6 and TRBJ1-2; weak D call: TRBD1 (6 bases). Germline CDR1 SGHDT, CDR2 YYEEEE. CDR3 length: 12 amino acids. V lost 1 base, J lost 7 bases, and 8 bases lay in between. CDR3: CASSLWGLGYTF. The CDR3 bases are TGTGCCAGCAGCTTGTGGGGGCTTGGCTACACCTTC.

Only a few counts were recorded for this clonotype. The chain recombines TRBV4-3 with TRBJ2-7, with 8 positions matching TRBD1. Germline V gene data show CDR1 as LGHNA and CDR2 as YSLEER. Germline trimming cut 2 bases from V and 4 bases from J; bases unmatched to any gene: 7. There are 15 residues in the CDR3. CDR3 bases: TGCGCCAGCAGCCAATACTTAACAGGGGGATACGAGCAGTACTTC. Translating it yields CASSQYLTGGYEQYF.

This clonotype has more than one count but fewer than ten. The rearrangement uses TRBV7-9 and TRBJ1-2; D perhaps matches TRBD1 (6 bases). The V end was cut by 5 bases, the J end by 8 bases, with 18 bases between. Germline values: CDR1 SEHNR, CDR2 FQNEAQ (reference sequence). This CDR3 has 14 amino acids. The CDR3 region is CASSPTSGAQGYTF. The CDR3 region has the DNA TGTGCCAGCAGCCCGACTTCAGGGGCACAAGGCTACACCTTC.

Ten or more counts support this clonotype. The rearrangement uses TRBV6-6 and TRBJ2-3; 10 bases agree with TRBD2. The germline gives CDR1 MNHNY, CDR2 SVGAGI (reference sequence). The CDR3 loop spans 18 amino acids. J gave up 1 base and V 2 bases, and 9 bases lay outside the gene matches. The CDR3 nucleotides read TGTGCCAGCAGTTACGGGAGCGGGGGGGGTGGAGGCACAGATACGCAGTATTTT. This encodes CASSYGSGGGGGTDTQYF.

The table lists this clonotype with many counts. The DNA of the CDR3 is TGTGCCAGCAGCAGAAGGAGTGCAGGAGAGACCCAGTACTTC. As protein: CASSRRSAGETQYF. This chain links TRBV5-6 with TRBJ2-5, with D unresolved. The germline gives CDR1 SGHDT, CDR2 YYEEEE. This CDR3 is 14 amino acids long. Between the trimmed V and J ends, which lost 4 bases and 4 bases, there was a span of 14 bases.

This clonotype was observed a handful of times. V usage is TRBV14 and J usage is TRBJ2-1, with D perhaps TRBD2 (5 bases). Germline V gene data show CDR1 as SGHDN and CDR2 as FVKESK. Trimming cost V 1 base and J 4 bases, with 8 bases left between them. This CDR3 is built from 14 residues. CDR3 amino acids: CASSQVTGYNEQFF. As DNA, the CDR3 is TGTGCCAGCAGCCAAGTAACGGGGTACAATGAGCAGTTCTTC.

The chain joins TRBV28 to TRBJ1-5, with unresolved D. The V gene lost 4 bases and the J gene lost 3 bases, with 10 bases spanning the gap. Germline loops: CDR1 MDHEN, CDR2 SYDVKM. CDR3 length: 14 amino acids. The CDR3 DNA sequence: TGTGCCAGCAGTTCGGGAGGGAACAATCAGCCCCAGCATTTT. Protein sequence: CASSSGGNNQPQHF.

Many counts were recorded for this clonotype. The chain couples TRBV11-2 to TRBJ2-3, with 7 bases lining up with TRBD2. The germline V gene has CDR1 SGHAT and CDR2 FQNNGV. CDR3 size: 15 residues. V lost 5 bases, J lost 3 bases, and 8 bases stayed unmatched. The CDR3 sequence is CASSPPGGRTDTQYF. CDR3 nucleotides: TGTGCCAGCAGCCCTCCGGGGGGACGAACAGATACGCAGTATTTT.

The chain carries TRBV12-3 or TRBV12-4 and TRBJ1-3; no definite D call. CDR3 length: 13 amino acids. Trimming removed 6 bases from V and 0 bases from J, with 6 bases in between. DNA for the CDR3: TGTGCCAGCAGGTGGCTCTCTGGAAACACCATATATTTT. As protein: CASRWLSGNTIYF.

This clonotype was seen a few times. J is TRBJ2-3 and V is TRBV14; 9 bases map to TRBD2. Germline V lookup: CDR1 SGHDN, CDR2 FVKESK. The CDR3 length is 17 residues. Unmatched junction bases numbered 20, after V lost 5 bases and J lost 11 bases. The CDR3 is CASSGSATGLAPLWQYF. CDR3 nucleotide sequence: TGTGCCAGCAGCGGTTCGGCAACGGGACTAGCACCTCTTTGGCAGTATTTT.

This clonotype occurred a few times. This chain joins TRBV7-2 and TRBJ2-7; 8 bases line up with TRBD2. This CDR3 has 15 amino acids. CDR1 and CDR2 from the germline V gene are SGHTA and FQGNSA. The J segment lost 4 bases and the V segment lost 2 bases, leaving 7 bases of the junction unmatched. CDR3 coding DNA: TGTGCCAGCAGCTTAAGAGCGGGGGCTGATTACGAGCAGTACGTC. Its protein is CASSLRAGADYEQYV.

CDR3 residues: CASSLRGPTDTQYF. The CDR3 nucleotides are TGTGCCAGCAGCTTACGGGGGCCCACAGATACGCAGTATTTT. The chain combines TRBV7-6 with TRBJ2-3; D is tentatively TRBD1 or TRBD2 (6 bases each). Germline V lookup: CDR1 SGHVS, CDR2 FNYEAQ. The germline V and J ends were trimmed by 2 bases and 2 bases, with 8 bases remaining between them. This CDR3 contains 14 residues. Based on the CDR3 plus reference TRBV7-6 and TRBJ2-3, the full variable domain is GAGVSQSPRYKVTKRGQDVALRCDPISGHVSLYWYRQALGQGPEFLTYFNYEAQQDKSGLPNDRFSAERPEGSISTLTIQRTEQRDSAMYRCASSLRGPTDTQYFGPGTRLTVL.

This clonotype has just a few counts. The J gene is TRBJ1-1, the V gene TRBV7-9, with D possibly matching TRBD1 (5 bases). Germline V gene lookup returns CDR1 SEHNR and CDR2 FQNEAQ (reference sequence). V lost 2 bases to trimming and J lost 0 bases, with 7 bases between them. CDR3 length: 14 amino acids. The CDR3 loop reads CASSLTGVNTEAFF. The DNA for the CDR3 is TGTGCCAGCAGCTTAACGGGGGTGAACACTGAAGCTTTCTTT.

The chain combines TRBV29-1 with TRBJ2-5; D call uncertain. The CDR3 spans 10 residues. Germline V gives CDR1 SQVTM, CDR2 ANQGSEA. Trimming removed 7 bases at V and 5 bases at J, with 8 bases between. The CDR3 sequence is CSAKRETQYF. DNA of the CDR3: TGCAGCGCCAAAAGGGAGACCCAGTACTTC.

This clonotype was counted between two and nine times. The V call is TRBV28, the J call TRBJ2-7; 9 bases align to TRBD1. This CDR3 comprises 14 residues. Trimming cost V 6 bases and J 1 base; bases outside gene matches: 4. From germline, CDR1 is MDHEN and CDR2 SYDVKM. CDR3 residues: CASSPGQGSYEQYV. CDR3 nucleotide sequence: TGTGCCAGCAGCCCGGGACAGGGATCCTACGAGCAGTACGTC.

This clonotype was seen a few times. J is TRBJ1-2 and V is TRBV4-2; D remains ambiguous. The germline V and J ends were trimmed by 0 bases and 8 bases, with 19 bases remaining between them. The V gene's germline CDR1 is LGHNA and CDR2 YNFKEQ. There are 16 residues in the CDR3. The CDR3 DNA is TGTGCCAGCAGCCAAGATCAAGGACGCAAAAACGGGGGCTACACCTTC. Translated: CASSQDQGRKNGGYTF.